This T cell receptor (beta chain) was sequenced in a study of graft-versus-host responses after intestinal transplantation. Background on the study: Anti-thymocyte globulin was used for induction in all recipients, who then took tacrolimus and steroids for approximately three years. The study's findings and limits: Early declines in HvG clones that occurred post-transplant were associated with peak circulating GvH clone levels.

As regards this clone: Its target is unknown.

The V and J ends lost 5 bases and 7 bases, in that order; junction bases with no gene match: 7. The CDR3 covers 13 residues. CDR1 and CDR2 from the germline V gene are MNHNS and SASEGT. This table comes from immunoSEQ multiplex PCR, and its TCRdb copy is limited to in-frame clones, with some not included. This sample carries some 140,000 clones, around 90% of them seen once, and the ten largest clones take 0.15% to 0.2%. The chain joins TRBV6-1 to TRBJ2-7, with 8 bases lining up with TRBD2. This TCR derives from a human donor who received an intestinal transplant. The sample consisted of unstimulated CD4+ T cells sorted from spleen or lymph node cells, taken before intestinal transplant. CDR3 sequence reads: CASSFNGRGEQYF. The CDR3 DNA reads as TGTGCCAGCAGTTTTAACGGGAGGGGGGAGCAGTACTTC.